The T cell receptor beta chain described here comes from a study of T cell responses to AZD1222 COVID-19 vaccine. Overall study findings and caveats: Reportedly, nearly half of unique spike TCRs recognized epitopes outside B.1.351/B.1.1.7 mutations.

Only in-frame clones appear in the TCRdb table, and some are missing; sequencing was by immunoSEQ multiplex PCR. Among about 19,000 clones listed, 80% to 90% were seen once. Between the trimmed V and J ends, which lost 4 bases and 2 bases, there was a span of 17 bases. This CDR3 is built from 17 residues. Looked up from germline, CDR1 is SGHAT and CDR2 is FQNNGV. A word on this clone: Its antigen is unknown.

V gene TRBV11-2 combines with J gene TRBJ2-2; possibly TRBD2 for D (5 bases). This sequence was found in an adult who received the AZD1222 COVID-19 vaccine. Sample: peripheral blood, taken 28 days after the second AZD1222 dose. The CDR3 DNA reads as TGTGCCAGCAGCTCGGCCGCGGACTTTCGAAACACCGGGGAGCTGTTTTTT. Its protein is CASSSAADFRNTGELFF. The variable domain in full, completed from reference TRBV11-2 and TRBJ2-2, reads EAGVAQSPRYKIIEKRQSVAFWCNPISGHATLYWYQQILGQGPKLLIQFQNNGVVDDSQLPKDRFSAERLKGVDSTLKIQPAKLEDSAVYLCASSSAADFRNTGELFFGEGSRLTVL.